A single sample is the source of the 7 T cell receptor beta chains below, sequenced in a study of OX40 agonist ivuxolimab in advanced cancers. Generated by immunoSEQ multiplex PCR, the TCRdb table keeps only in-frame clones and is missing some. The sample yields roughly 35,000 clones, around 90% seen once. The source was CD4+ or CD8+ T cells sorted from blood, collected in a trial of the OX40 agonist ivuxolimab. Receptor source: an adult with an advanced solid tumor such as melanoma, head and neck, liver or kidney cancer.

The chain links TRBV5-4 to TRBJ1-1; 10 nucleotides align to TRBD1. From germline, CDR1 is SGHNT and CDR2 YYREEE (reference sequence). J lost 7 bases, V lost 4 bases, and 7 bases had no gene match. The CDR3 length is 14 residues. The CDR3 spells CASSRDRGLLEAFF. The CDR3 bases are TGTGCCAGCAGCAGGGACAGGGGACTTCTTGAAGCTTTCTTT.

The chain is built from TRBV28 and TRBJ2-7, with 9 bases that match TRBD1. The CDR3 consists of 15 residues. V shed 8 bases and J 7 bases; nucleotides not matched to a gene: 15. Germline V gene sequence: CDR1 MDHEN, CDR2 SYDVKM. CDR3 residues: CASHSDHRGLREQYF. The CDR3 bases are TGTGCCAGCCATTCGGACCACAGGGGGCTGAGGGAGCAGTACTTC. Based on the CDR3 plus reference TRBV28 and TRBJ2-7, the full variable domain is DVKVTQSSRYLVKRTGEKVFLECVQDMDHENMFWYRQDPGLGLRLIYFSYDVKMKEKGDIPEGYSVSREKKERFSLILESASTNQTSMYLCASHSDHRGLREQYFGPGTRLTVT.

The chain employs TRBV28 and TRBJ1-2, with a possible D match to TRBD1 (6 bases). The CDR3 has 14 amino acids. V was pared by 4 bases and J by 7 bases, with 16 bases between. Germline V lookup: CDR1 MDHEN, CDR2 SYDVKM. The CDR3 spells CASSWTAEGGGYTF. The DNA of the CDR3 is TGTGCCAGCAGTTGGACAGCCGAGGGGGGTGGCTACACCTTC.

The chain couples TRBV19 to TRBJ2-7, with D unclear. The CDR3 extends over 13 amino acids. Per germline, CDR1 LNHDA and CDR2 SQIVND (reference sequence). The V and J ends lost 2 bases and 3 bases respectively, with 8 bases between them. The CDR3 protein is CASSIRPDYEQYF. The CDR3 nucleotides read TGTGCCAGTAGTATACGACCGGACTACGAGCAGTACTTC.

V usage is TRBV5-1 and J usage is TRBJ1-4; D is undetermined. Germline lookup yields CDR1 SGHRS and CDR2 YFSETQ. This CDR3 is built from 15 residues. Trimming shortened V by 3 bases and J by 0 bases, and 9 bases separated the two germline ends. CDR3 DNA sequence: TGCGCCAGCAGCTCCACCCCCGCAACTAATGAAAAACTGTTTTTT. Translated: CASSSTPATNEKLFF.

This chain links TRBV6-6 with TRBJ2-3, with D hard to call. Germline CDR1 reads MNHNY; CDR2 reads SVGAGI (reference sequence). This CDR3 contains 14 residues. The V end lost 10 bases, the J end lost 0 bases, and 14 bases lay between the germline ends. This CDR3 is CATKLGSSTDTQYF. CDR3 DNA sequence: TGTGCCACAAAATTAGGATCCAGCACAGATACGCAGTATTTT.

This chain connects TRBV28 to TRBJ1-4; D is unresolved. V was pared by 5 bases and J by 10 bases, with 11 bases between. Germline V lookup: CDR1 MDHEN, CDR2 SYDVKM. This CDR3 comprises 12 residues. DNA for the CDR3: TGTGCCAGCAGTGGGGAGAGAGGAAAACTGTTTTTT. This encodes CASSGERGKLFF.